The clone carrying this T cell receptor (beta chain) was counted once. The sample is drawn from a study of technical replicates of blood from several donors. Produced via immunoSEQ multiplex PCR; TCRdb's table is partial and in-frame only. The data hold 70,000 or so clones, with about 90% observed a single time. The CDR3 has 11 amino acids. The V gene's germline CDR1 is MGHDK and CDR2 SYGVNS. The ends lost 10 bases at V and 5 bases at J; junction bases unmatched: 3. The chain carries TRBV25-1 and TRBJ2-7; 9 positions agree with TRBD1. The sequence was obtained from a human donor in good health. The source material was T cells isolated from PBMCs. CDR3 protein: CATGQGNEQYF. The DNA for the CDR3 is TGTGCCACCGGACAGGGGAACGAGCAGTACTTC.